This entry features one TCR beta chain sequence. In germline, CDR1 is MDHEN, CDR2 SYDVKM. V was clipped by 6 bases and J by 2 bases, with 12 bases between them. The CDR3 has 14 residues. This sample was taken from a study of blood T cell repertoires in COVID-19. Study-wide context: Researchers got acute and convalescent COVID-19 samples from the United States, Italy and Spain.

Per the original data handling: Nucleated cell number was recorded as an estimate derived from reference gene primer amplification. Method: immunoSEQ multiplex PCR; TCRdb's copy keeps in-frame clones and lacks some. D and trimming come from the DNA, and the V and J calls and clone size come from that table. The data contain approximately 190,000 clones, approximately 84% of them singletons. The sequence was collected from a human donor with acute or convalescent COVID-19. The donor label of this sample is uncertain. The sample taken for sequencing was peripheral blood. The gene calls are TRBV28 and TRBJ2-3, with D possibly matching TRBD2 (5 bases). CDR3 DNA sequence: TGTGCCAGCAGCTCTTCCGGGGTCACAGATACGCAGTATTTT. It translates to CASSSSGVTDTQYF.